Each of the 23 T cell receptor beta chains below was sequenced from the same sample in a study of spatial heterogeneity in lung cancer. Overall study findings and caveats: Tumor mutation count correlated with how many alpha and beta TCRs expanded intratumorally.

In TCRdb, the 5' RACE reads were re-called with MiXCR into one record per CDR3 protein. Among thousands of distinct CDR3 sequences listed, over 10% were seen once. The time point was: sample taken at primary tumor resection. Their antigens remain unidentified. Here the sequenced sample was lung tumor tissue, taken at surgery. These receptors originate from a female donor with early-stage non-small cell lung cancer.

Many counts were recorded for this clonotype. The rearrangement links TRBV4-2 to TRBJ2-7; TRBD2 aligns across 8 bases. Germline V gene data show CDR1 as LGHNA and CDR2 as YNFKEQ. V dropped 0 bases and J dropped 2; count of bases not matched to a gene: 9. The CDR3 sequence is 17 residues long. The CDR3 coding sequence is TGTGCCAGCAGCCAAGAAGGCGGGAGGCCTAACCCCTACGAGCAGTACTTC. It is translated as CASSQEGGRPNPYEQYF.

The V gene is TRBV28, the J gene TRBJ1-2; 7 positions agree with TRBD1. Per the germline V gene, CDR1 is MDHEN and CDR2 is SYDVKM. The V and J ends lost 9 bases and 7 bases, in that order; junction bases with no gene match: 11. This CDR3 is 13 amino acids long. The CDR3 is CASSPGQVSGYTF. CDR3 nucleotide sequence: TGTGCCAGTAGCCCCGGACAGGTTTCTGGCTACACCTTC.

This clonotype was recorded many times. The genes are TRBV7-9 and TRBJ2-2; 15 positions agree with TRBD2. The germline CDR1 and CDR2 sequences are SEHNR and FQNEAQ (reference sequence). The length of the CDR3 is 19 residues. V was clipped by 5 bases and J by 2 bases; unmatched bases: 9. The CDR3 DNA sequence: TGTGCCAGCAGCGGGCCCGGGACTAGCGGGAGGCCCAACACCGGGGAGCTGTTTTTT. Translated, it gives CASSGPGTSGRPNTGELFF.

This clonotype counts as medium-sized. The chain uses TRBV11-3 and TRBJ2-6; D is ambiguous. CDR3 length: 16 amino acids. Trimming stripped 3 bases from V and 0 bases from J, with 9 bases between. Per germline, CDR1 SGHNT and CDR2 YENEEA. In nucleotides, the CDR3 is TGTGCCAGCAGCTTCCCGGACCTCTCTGGGGCCAACGTCCTGACTTTC. Translating it yields CASSFPDLSGANVLTF.

By frequency in the sample, this clonotype is medium-sized. The chain uses TRBV10-3 and TRBJ2-3; TRBD1 is a possible D gene (5 bases). V lost 0 bases and J 3 bases, leaving 13 bases between the germline ends. The CDR3 is 16 residues long. The germline V gene encodes CDR1 ENHRY and CDR2 SYGVKD. CDR3 nucleotide sequence: TGTGCCATCAGTGAGTCGAACGCAGGGTCGACAGATACGCAGTATTTT. Translation gives CAISESNAGSTDTQYF.

The chain links TRBV11-2 to TRBJ1-6; a weak D match, TRBD1 (5 bases). The V gene lost 4 bases and the J gene lost 6 bases, with 13 bases spanning the gap. Germline CDR1 SGHAT, CDR2 FQNNGV. The CDR3 is 15 amino acids. The CDR3 nucleotides are TGTGCCAGCAGCTGGGAGGGGTATGGTAATTCACCCCTCCACTTT. Translation: CASSWEGYGNSPLHF.

This rearrangement joins TRBV2 to TRBJ2-7; D is possibly TRBD2 (5 bases). Between the trimmed V and J ends, which lost 6 bases and 0 bases, there was a span of 15 bases. Germline assignment: CDR1 SNHLY and CDR2 FYNNEI. This CDR3 is 15 amino acids long. The CDR3 DNA reads TGTGCCAGCAGAGGGAGTCGCGGGTCCTCCTACGAGCAGTACTTC. This gives the protein CASRGSRGSSYEQYF.

This clonotype is medium-sized in the sample. The rearrangement uses TRBV28 and TRBJ2-2, with D unresolved. The CDR3 spans 12 residues. Germline loops: CDR1 MDHEN, CDR2 SYDVKM. Deletions cut 7 bases from V and 0 bases from J, with 3 bases between. The CDR3 reads CASNTNTGELFF. The DNA for the CDR3 is TGTGCCAGCAACACGAACACCGGGGAGCTGTTTTTT.

Sample share makes this clonotype medium-sized (0.01 to 0.1%). The V gene is TRBV7-3, the J gene TRBJ2-6, with 9 bases matching TRBD1. Germline V lookup: CDR1 SGHTA, CDR2 FQGTGA. The CDR3 consists of 17 residues. The V segment lost 2 bases and the J segment 2 bases; nucleotides outside the gene matches: 4. DNA of the CDR3: TGTGCCAGCAGCTTAGCCGGGACAGGGACTGGGGCCAACGTCCTGACTTTC. Protein product: CASSLAGTGTGANVLTF.

Relative to its sample, this clonotype is large. The rearrangement uses TRBV10-3 and TRBJ1-1; 8 nucleotides line up with TRBD1. The germline gives CDR1 ENHRY, CDR2 SYGVKD. This CDR3 spans 13 amino acids. J was trimmed by 3 bases and V by 4 bases; bases with no gene match: 1. The CDR3 here is CAISGQGYTEAFF. The CDR3 nucleotides read TGTGCCATCAGTGGACAGGGGTACACTGAAGCTTTCTTT.

This clonotype is medium-sized by share. The V gene is TRBV6-5, the J gene TRBJ1-3; D unresolved. The germline V and J ends were trimmed by 0 bases and 6 bases, with 18 bases remaining between them. The CDR3 runs 17 residues. CDR1 is MNHEY, CDR2 SVGAGI, per germline. CDR3 nucleotides: TGTGCCAGCAGTTACTCAAGGAAGCAGGCAATTAAAAACACCATATATTTT. Amino acids: CASSYSRKQAIKNTIYF.

In its sample, this clonotype is medium-sized (0.01 to 0.1%). The chain recombines TRBV11-3 with TRBJ2-5; perhaps TRBD1 as D (6 bases). The V gene's germline CDR1 is SGHNT and CDR2 YENEEA. Trimming removed 6 bases at V and 1 base at J, with 18 bases between. This CDR3 has 16 amino acids. The CDR3 sequence: CASSFKLQGSQETQYF. CDR3 sequence (DNA): TGTGCCAGCAGTTTTAAACTACAGGGCTCCCAAGAGACCCAGTACTTC.

This clonotype was seen only a few times. The chain has TRBV7-4 and TRBJ2-1; no firm D call. Germline CDR1 reads SGHVT; CDR2 reads SQSDAQ. The CDR3 has 13 amino acids. The V and J ends lost 5 bases and 7 bases respectively, with 12 bases between them. The CDR3 DNA follows: TGTGCCAGCAGCCTCACGTCTAGGAATGAGCAGTTCTTC. It codes for CASSLTSRNEQFF.

In its sample, this clonotype ranks as medium-sized. This sequence joins TRBV28 and TRBJ1-1, with D possibly being TRBD1 (5 bases). Germline-derived CDR1 and CDR2 are MDHEN and SYDVKM. Trimming stripped 5 bases from V and 3 bases from J, with 7 bases between. The CDR3 loop spans 12 amino acids. CDR3 nucleotide sequence: TGTGCCAGCAGTCGACAGTACACTGAAGCTTTCTTT. It translates to CASSRQYTEAFF.

At least ten counts were recorded for this clonotype. The junction does not match germline at one end; this may be a read error. The rearrangement uses TRBV18 and TRBJ2-1; D gene uncertain. Germline CDR1 and CDR2: KGHSH and LQKENI. The CDR3 has 12 residues. This chain's CDR3 is CASSPLDGEQFF. The CDR3 nucleotides are TGTGCCAGCTCGCCACTTGACGGTGAGCAGTTCTTC.

This clonotype was counted ten times or more. The chain is built from TRBV7-9 and TRBJ2-3; no clear D. V lost 7 bases to trimming and J lost 2 bases, with 19 bases between them. This CDR3 is 16 amino acids long. The germline gives CDR1 SEHNR, CDR2 FQNEAQ (reference sequence). The chain's CDR3 is CASTPSTSPTTDTQYF. CDR3 sequence (DNA): TGTGCCAGCACCCCTTCGACTTCTCCCACCACAGATACGCAGTATTTT.

This clonotype occurred many times. In nucleotides, the CDR3 is TGTGCCAGCAGCGTTTCGAGCGCCAGCTCCTACGAGCAGTACGTC. This encodes CASSVSSASSYEQYV. The V gene is TRBV6-2 or TRBV6-3, the J gene TRBJ2-7; D is undetermined. Germline V gene data show CDR1 as MNHEY and CDR2 as SVGEGT. This CDR3 spans 15 amino acids. Trimming stripped 6 bases from V and 0 bases from J, with 15 bases between.

The chain uses TRBV29-1 and TRBJ1-1; D is perhaps TRBD1 (6 bases). The germline V gene encodes CDR1 SQVTM and CDR2 ANQGSEA. V lost 6 bases, J lost 5 bases, and 25 bases lay in between. This CDR3 is built from 16 residues. The CDR3 DNA follows: TGCAGCGTCAAGGTGGGGGGCCTTCTCTCGAGGACTGAAGCTTTCTTT. Protein: CSVKVGGLLSRTEAFF. The full variable domain, completed using reference TRBV29-1 and TRBJ1-1, is SAVISQKPSRDICQRGTSLTIQCQVDSQVTMMFWYRQQPGQSLTLIATANQGSEATYESGFVIDKFPISRPNLTFSTLTVSNMSPEDSSIYLCSVKVGGLLSRTEAFFGQGTRLTVV.

By share, this clonotype counts as medium-sized (0.01 to 0.1%). The CDR3 DNA reads as TGTGCCAGCAGAGGGGGACATAGCAATCAGCCCCAGCATTTT. Translation gives CASRGGHSNQPQHF. The chain uses TRBV6-1 and TRBJ1-5; weak D call: TRBD1 (6 bases). The CDR3 covers 14 residues. Germline CDR1 and CDR2: MNHNS and SASEGT. V was pared by 6 bases and J by 0 bases, with 9 bases between.

This clonotype appeared many times. This rearrangement joins TRBV18 to TRBJ1-4; D gene ambiguous. This CDR3 has 16 amino acids. In germline, CDR1 is KGHSH, CDR2 LQKENI. The germline V and J ends were trimmed by 2 bases and 5 bases, with 15 bases remaining between them. CDR3 nucleotides: TGTGCCAGCTCACCAAGTTTAGGTAGAGGAAATGAAAAACTGTTTTTT. Protein product: CASSPSLGRGNEKLFF.

This clonotype appeared many times. The rearrangement uses TRBV7-9 and TRBJ2-1; the D gene is possibly TRBD2 (5 bases). The CDR3 length is 17 residues. Per germline, CDR1 SEHNR and CDR2 FQNEAQ (reference sequence). V was clipped by 6 bases and J by 5 bases, with 23 bases between them. The CDR3 sequence is CASSPATWETPDNEQFF. The CDR3 DNA sequence: TGTGCCAGCAGTCCAGCTACTTGGGAGACACCCGACAATGAGCAGTTCTTC.

This clonotype is labeled as medium-sized. The chain carries TRBV5-4 and TRBJ1-1, with D unclear. The CDR3 spans 16 residues. CDR1 is SGHNT and CDR2 is YYREEE in the germline V gene (reference sequence). The V end lost 5 bases, the J end lost 2 bases, and 19 bases lay between the germline ends. The CDR3 DNA reads TGTGCCAGCAGACCCTTTAAGGCAATGGGTAACACTGAAGCTTTCTTT. It translates to CASRPFKAMGNTEAFF.

This clonotype was observed at least ten times. The junction differs from germline at one of its ends, possibly a read error. V gene TRBV14 combines with J gene TRBJ2-2; 9 nucleotides line up with TRBD2. CDR1 is SGHDN and CDR2 is FVKESK in the germline V gene. The CDR3 loop spans 16 amino acids. The CDR3 bases are TGTGCCAGCAACCAAATGGGACTAGCAGGCACCGGGGAGCTGTTTTTT. The encoded protein is CASNQMGLAGTGELFF. Using reference TRBV14 and TRBJ2-2 for the parts outside the CDR3, the full variable domain is EAGVTQFPSHSVIEKGQTVTLRCDPISGHDNLYWYRRVMGKEIKFLLHFVKESKQDESGMPNNRFLAERTGGTYSTLKVQPAELEDSGVYFCASNQMGLAGTGELFFGEGSRLTVL.